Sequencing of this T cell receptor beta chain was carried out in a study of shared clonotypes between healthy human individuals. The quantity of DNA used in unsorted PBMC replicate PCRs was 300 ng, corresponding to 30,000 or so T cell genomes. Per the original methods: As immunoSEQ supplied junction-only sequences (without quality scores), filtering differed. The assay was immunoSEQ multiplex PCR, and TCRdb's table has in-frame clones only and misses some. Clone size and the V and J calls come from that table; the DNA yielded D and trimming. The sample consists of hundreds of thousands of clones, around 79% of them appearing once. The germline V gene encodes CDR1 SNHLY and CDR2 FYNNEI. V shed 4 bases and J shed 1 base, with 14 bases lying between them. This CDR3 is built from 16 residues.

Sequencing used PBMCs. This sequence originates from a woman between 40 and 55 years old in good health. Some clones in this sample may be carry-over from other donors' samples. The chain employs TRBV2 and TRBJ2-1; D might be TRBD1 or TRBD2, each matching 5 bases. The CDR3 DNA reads TGTGCCAGCAGTGCACCGGGGCCAGCTTCCTACAATGAGCAGTTCTTC. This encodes CASSAPGPASYNEQFF.